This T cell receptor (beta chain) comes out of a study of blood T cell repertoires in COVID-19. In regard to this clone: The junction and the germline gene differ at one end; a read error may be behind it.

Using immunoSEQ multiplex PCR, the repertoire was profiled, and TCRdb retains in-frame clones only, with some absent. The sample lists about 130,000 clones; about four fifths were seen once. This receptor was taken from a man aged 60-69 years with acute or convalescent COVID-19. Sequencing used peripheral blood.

The CDR3 DNA reads as TGCAGCGTTGATGGGGACCGGGGGGTTTTC. Protein product: CSVDGDRGVF. The rearrangement uses TRBV29-1 and TRBJ1-1, with a weak D call TRBD1 (5 bases). This CDR3 region has 10 residues. Germline loops: CDR1 SQVTM, CDR2 ANQGSEA. The whole variable domain, remainder taken from reference TRBV29-1 and TRBJ1-1, is SAVISQKPSRDICQRGTSLTIQCQVDSQVTMMFWYRQQPGQSLTLIATANQGSEATYESGFVIDKFPISRPNLTFSTLTVSNMSPEDSSIYLCSVDGDRGVFGQGTRLTVV.